This T cell receptor (beta chain) was captured in a study of shared clonotypes between healthy human individuals. Method: immunoSEQ multiplex PCR; TCRdb's copy keeps in-frame clones and lacks some. There are roughly 1 million clones in the sample; approximately 70% occur only once, and over 1.3% lies in the top ten. Sequencing was performed on memory CD4+ T cells sorted from blood. Subset described: CD45RA-negative fraction. The origin of this receptor is a man aged 18 to 30 in good health.

The CDR3 reads CASSQSPGLAGRTTGELFF. The CDR3 DNA is TGCGCCAGCAGCCAAAGCCCGGGACTAGCGGGTCGAACGACCGGGGAGCTGTTTTTT. The chain uses TRBV4-1 and TRBJ2-2; 12 bases fit TRBD2. After removal of 2 bases from V and 5 bases from J, the junction contained 12 bases not matched to a gene. The CDR3 is 19 amino acids. Germline assignment: CDR1 MGHRA and CDR2 YSYEKL.